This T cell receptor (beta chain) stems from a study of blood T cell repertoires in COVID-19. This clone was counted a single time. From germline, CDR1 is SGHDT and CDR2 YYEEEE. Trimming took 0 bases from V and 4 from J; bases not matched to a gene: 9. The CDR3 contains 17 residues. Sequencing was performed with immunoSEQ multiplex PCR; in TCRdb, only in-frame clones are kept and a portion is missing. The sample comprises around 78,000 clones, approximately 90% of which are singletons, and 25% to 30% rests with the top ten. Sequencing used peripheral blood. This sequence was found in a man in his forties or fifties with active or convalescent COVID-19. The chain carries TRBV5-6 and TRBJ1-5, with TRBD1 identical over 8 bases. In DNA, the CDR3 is TGTGCCAGCAGCTTGGTAGGACAGGGCAATCGAAATCAGCCCCAGCATTTT. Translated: CASSLVGQGNRNQPQHF.